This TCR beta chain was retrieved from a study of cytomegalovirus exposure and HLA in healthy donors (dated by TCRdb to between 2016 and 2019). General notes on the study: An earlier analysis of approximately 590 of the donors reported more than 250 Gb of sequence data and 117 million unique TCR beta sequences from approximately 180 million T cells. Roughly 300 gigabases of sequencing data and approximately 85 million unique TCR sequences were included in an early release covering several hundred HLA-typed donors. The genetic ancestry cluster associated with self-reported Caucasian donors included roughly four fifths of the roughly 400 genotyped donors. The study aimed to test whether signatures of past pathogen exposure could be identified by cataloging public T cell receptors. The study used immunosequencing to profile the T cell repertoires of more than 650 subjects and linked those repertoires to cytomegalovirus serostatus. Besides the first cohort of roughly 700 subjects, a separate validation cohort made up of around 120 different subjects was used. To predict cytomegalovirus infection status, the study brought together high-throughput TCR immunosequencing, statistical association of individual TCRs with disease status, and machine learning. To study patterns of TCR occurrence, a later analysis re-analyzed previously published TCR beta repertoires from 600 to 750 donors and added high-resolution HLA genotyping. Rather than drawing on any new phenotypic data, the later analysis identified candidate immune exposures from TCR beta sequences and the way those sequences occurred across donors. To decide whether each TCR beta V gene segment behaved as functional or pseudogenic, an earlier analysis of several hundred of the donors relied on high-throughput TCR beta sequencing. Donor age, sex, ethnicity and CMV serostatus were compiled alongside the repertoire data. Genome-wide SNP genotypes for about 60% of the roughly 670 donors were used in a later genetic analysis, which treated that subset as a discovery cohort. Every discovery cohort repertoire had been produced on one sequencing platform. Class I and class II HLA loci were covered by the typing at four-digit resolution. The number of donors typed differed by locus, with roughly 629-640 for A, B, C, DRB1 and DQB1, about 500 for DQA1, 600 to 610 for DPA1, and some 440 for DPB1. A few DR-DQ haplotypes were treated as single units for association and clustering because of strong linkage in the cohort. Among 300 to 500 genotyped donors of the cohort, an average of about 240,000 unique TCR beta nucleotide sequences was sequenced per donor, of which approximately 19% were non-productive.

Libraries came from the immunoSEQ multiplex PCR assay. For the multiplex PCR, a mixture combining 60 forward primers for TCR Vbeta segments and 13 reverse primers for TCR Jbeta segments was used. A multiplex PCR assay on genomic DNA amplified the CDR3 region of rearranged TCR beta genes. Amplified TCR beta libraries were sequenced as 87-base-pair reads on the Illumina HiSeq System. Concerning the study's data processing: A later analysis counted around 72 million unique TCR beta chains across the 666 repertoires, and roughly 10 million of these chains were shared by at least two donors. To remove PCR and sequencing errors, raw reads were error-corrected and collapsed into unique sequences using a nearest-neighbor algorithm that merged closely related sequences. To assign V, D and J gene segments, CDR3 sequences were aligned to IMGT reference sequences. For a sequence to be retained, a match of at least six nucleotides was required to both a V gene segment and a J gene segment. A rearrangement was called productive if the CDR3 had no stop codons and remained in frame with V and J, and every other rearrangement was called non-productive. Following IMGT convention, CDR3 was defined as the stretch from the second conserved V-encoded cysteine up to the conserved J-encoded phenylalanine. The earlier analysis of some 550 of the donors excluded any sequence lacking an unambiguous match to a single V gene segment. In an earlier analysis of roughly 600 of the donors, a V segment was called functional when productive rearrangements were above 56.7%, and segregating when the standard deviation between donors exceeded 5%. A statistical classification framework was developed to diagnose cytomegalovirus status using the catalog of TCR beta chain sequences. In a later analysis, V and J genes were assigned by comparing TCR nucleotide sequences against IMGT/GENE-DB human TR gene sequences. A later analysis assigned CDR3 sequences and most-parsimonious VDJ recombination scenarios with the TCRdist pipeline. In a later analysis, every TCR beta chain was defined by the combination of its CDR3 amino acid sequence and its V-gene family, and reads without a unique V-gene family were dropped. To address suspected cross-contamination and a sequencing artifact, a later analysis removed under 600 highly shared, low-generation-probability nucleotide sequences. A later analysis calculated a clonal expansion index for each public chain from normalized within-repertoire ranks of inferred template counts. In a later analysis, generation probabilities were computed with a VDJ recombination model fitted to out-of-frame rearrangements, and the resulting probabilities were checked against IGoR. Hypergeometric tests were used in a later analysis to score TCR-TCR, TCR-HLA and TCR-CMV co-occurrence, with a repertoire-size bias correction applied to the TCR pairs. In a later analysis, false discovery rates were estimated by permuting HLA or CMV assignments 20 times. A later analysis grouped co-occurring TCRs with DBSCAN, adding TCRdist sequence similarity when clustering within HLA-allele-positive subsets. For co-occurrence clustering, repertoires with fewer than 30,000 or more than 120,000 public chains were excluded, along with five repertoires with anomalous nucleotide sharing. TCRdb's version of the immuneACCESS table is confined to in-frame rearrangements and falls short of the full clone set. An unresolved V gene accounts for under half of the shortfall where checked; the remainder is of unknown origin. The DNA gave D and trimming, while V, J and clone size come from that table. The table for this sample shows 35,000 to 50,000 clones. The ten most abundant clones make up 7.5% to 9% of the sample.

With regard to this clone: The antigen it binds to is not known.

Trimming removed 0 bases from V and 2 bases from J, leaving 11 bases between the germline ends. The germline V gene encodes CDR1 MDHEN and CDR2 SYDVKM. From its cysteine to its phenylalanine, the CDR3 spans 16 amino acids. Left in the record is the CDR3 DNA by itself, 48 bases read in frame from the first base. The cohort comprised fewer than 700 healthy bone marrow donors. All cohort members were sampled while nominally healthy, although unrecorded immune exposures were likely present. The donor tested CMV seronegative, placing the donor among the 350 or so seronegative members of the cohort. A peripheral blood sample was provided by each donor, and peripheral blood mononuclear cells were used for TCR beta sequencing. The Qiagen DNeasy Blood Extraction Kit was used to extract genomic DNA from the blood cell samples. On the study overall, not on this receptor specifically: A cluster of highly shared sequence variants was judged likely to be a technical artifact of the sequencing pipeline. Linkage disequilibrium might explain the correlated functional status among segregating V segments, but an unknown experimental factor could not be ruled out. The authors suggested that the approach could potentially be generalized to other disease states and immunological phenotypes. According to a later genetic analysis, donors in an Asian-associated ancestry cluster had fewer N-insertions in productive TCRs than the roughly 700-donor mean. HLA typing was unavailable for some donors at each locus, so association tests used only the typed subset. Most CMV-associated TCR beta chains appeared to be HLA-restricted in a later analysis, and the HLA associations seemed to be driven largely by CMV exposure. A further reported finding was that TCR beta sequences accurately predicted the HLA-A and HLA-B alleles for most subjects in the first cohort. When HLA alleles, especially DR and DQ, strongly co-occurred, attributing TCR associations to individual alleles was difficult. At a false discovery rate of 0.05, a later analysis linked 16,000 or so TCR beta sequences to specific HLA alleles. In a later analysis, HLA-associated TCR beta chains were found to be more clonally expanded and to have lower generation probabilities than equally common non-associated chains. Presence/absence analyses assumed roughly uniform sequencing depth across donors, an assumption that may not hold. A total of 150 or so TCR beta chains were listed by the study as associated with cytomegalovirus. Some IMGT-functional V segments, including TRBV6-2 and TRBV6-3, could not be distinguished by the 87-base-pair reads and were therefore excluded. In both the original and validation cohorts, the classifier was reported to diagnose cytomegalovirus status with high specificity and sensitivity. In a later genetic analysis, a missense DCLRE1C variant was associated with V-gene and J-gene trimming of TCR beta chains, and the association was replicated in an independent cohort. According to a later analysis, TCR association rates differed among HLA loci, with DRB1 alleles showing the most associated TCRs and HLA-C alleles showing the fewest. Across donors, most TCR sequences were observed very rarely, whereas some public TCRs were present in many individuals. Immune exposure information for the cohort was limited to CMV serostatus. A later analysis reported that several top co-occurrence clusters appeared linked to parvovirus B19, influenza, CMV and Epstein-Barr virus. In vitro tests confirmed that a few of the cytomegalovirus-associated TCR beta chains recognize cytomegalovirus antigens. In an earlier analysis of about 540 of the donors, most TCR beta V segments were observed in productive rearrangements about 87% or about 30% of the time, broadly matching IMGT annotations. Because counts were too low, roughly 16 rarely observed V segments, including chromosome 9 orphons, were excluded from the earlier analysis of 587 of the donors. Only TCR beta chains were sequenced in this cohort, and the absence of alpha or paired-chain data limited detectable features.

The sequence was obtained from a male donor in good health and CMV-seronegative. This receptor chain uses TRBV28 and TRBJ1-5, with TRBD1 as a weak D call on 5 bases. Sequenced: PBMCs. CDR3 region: CASSLWGGVGNQPQHF. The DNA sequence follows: TGTGCCAGCAGTTTATGGGGGGGAGTAGGCAATCAGCCCCAGCATTTT.